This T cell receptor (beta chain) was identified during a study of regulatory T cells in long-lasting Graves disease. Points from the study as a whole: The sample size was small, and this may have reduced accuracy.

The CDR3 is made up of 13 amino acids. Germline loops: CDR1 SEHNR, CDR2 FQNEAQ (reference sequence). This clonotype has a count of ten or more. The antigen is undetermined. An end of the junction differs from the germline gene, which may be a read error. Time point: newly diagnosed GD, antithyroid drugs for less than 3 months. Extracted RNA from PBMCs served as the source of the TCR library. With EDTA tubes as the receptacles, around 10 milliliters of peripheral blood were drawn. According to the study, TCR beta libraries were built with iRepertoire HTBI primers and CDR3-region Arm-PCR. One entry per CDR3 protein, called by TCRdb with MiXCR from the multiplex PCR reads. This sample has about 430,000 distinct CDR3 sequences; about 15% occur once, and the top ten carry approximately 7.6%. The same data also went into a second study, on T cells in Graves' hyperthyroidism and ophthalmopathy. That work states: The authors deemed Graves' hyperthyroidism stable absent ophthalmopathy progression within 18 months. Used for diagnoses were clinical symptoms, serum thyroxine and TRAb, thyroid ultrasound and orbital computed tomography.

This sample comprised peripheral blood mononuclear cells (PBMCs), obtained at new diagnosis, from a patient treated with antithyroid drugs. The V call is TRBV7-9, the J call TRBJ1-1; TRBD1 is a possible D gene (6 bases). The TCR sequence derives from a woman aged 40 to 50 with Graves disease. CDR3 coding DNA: TGTGCCAGCTGCTTAGGGGGGGACACTGAAGCTTTCTTT. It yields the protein CASCLGGDTEAFF.